Listed below are T cell receptor beta chains from one sample, sequenced in a study of read filtering for tumor transcriptome and immune sequencing. TCRdb re-analysed the reads in MiXCR, keeping a single row per CDR3 protein. The table includes some 120,000 distinct CDR3 sequences, roughly 13% detected once. The sample was a population of CD138-negative cells sorted from bone marrow. These TCRs come from a donor aged 40 or older with multiple myeloma. Each CDR3 is given with its conserved first and last residue. Fields, in order: CDR3 protein, V gene, J gene.

CASSLDRTGAEAFF,TRBV11-2,TRBJ1-1
CSTGPGQDQPQHF,TRBV29-1,TRBJ1-5
CASSFGGYNEQFF,TRBV11-2,TRBJ2-1
CASGGIGQGKETQYF,TRBV2,TRBJ2-5
CASSSGSTDTQYF,TRBV7-2,TRBJ2-3
CATSDGARADTQYF,TRBV24-1,TRBJ2-3
CASSRTENGYTF,TRBV11-2,TRBJ1-2
CASRTSVGTYEQYF,TRBV6-2/TRBV6-3,TRBJ2-7
CSARDRTSGREEETQYF,TRBV20-1,TRBJ2-5
CSAPGLAGGPREQYF,TRBV20-1,TRBJ2-7
CASSLGSPSNSPLHF,TRBV5-4,TRBJ1-6
CASSSRDYLYNEQFF,TRBV11-1,TRBJ2-1
CASSPLNTEAFF,TRBV18,TRBJ1-1
CASIYLAGTDTQYF,TRBV2,TRBJ2-3
CRSGPQDTEAFF,TRBV20-1,TRBJ1-1
CASSEGASVNTGELFF,TRBV9,TRBJ2-2
CASSSSGRDYNEQFF,TRBV5-1,TRBJ2-1
CASGSGPGTQYF,TRBV28,TRBJ2-5
CASRRTSGGATDTQYF,TRBV6-1,TRBJ2-3
CASSGAGELFF,TRBV19,TRBJ2-2
CASSFGQETQYF,TRBV12-3/TRBV12-4,TRBJ2-5
CASSLLAGGNEQFF,TRBV12-3/TRBV12-4,TRBJ2-1
CASSLGYVVSFNEQFF,TRBV7-8,TRBJ2-1
CASSQPSTSGTYEQYF,TRBV3-1,TRBJ2-7
CASSQDRNNEQFF,TRBV11-1,TRBJ2-1
CASSVTPSGIDNEQFF,TRBV9,TRBJ2-1
CASSYSRGTPYRTGELFF,TRBV6-2/TRBV6-3,TRBJ2-2
CASRGQGTGDGELFF,TRBV28,TRBJ2-2
CSVEGGEGETQYF,TRBV29-1,TRBJ2-5
CASSLGRQVTAEAFF,TRBV7-2,TRBJ1-1
CASSPGLAEETQYF,TRBV7-3,TRBJ2-5
CASSRSGPLGGSGYTF,TRBV10-2,TRBJ1-2
CASSIGTGTGELFF,TRBV19,TRBJ2-2
CASSVSAGNQPQHF,TRBV6-1,TRBJ1-5
CASSSAGLGTGELFF,TRBV3-1,TRBJ2-2
CASSPRTGTDTQYF,TRBV18,TRBJ2-3
CASFEGAIGTDTQYF,TRBV5-1,TRBJ2-3
CASSQATNGRGEQFF,TRBV14,TRBJ2-1
CASTLTQKQFF,TRBV2,TRBJ2-1
CASSPRDSLQETQYF,TRBV5-6,TRBJ2-5
CASRTSGTDEQFF,TRBV6-1,TRBJ2-1
CSAREQQGRAFF,TRBV20-1,TRBJ1-1